This T cell receptor (beta chain) derives from a study of T cells in Graves' hyperthyroidism and ophthalmopathy. Among the patients, aged 18 to 65, hyperthyroidism was newly diagnosed and had lasted under 2 months. PBMCs stemmed from 10 ml fresh peripheral blood. TCR beta CDR3 sequences were amplified from RNA transcripts. First-round RT-PCR targeting the TCR CDR3 was performed with the HTBI primer set. MiXCR, applied by TCRdb to the multiplex PCR reads, yields one record per CDR3 protein. The sample has 550,000 to 800,000 distinct CDR3 sequences; over 15% are singletons. The material sequenced was blood. This clonotype originated in a man aged 18 to 29 with Graves' hyperthyroidism.

This CDR3 reads CASSLTSGFTDTQYF. In DNA form, the CDR3 reads TGTGCCAGCAGTTTAACTAGCGGGTTCACAGATACGCAGTATTTT. V usage is TRBV12-3 or TRBV12-4 and J usage is TRBJ2-3; TRBD2 matches 9 bases. With 2 bases clipped from V and 2 bases from J, the junction kept 2 bases outside the gene matches. The CDR3 sequence is 15 residues long.